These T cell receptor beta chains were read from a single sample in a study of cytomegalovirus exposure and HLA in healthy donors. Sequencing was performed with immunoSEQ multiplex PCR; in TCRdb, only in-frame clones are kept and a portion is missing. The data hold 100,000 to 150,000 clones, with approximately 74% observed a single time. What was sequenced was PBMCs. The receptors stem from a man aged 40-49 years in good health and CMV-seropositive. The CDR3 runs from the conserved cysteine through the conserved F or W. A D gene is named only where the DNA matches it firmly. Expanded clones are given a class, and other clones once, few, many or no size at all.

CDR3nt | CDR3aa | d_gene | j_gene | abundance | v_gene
TGTGCCAGCAGCTCCACCAGGGACAGAGCGAACACCGGGGAGCTGTTTTTT | CASSSTRDRANTGELFF | TRBD1 | TRBJ2-2 | - | TRBV7-9
TGTGCCAGCAGTAGGGGGCGGACAGATACGCAGTATTTT | CASSRGRTDTQYF | TRBD1 | TRBJ2-3 | - | TRBV6-6
TGTGCCACCAGCAGAGATTTACTAGATAGATATGGCTACACCTTC | CATSRDLLDRYGYTF | - | TRBJ1-2 | - | TRBV15
TGTGCCACCAGCGGAGGACTCGACTACGAGCAGTACTTC | CATSGGLDYEQYF | - | TRBJ2-7 | - | TRBV15
TGTGCCAGCTCACCGGACACCATCGATCAGCCCCAGCATTTT | CASSPDTIDQPQHF | - | TRBJ1-5 | - | TRBV18
TGTGCCAGCAGTTTACTAGCGGAGACCCAAGAGACCCAGTACTTC | CASSLLAETQETQYF | TRBD2 | TRBJ2-5 | - | TRBV27
TGCGCCAGCAGCTTGTCCGGGGACTCCTATAATTCACCCCTCCACTTT | CASSLSGDSYNSPLHF | - | TRBJ1-6 | - | TRBV5-1
TGTGCCAGCAGTTTATGGGCGGGCTGGGAGCTGTTTTTT | CASSLWAGWELFF | - | TRBJ2-2 | - | TRBV27
TGTGCCAGCAGTCTGCGGGGGATCGACTACGAGCAGTACTTC | CASSLRGIDYEQYF | TRBD2 | TRBJ2-7 | - | TRBV28
TGCGCCAGCAGCGAGCCGCGGAGCAGCAATGAGCAGTTCTTC | CASSEPRSSNEQFF | - | TRBJ2-1 | few | TRBV5-1
TGTGCCAGTAGTGTTTACAGGGCCGGGGAGCTGTTTTTT | CASSVYRAGELFF | - | TRBJ2-2 | - | TRBV19